One sample yielded the 17 T cell receptor beta chains listed below, sequenced in a study of early T cells in non-severe SARS-CoV-2 infection. TCRdb reprocessed the 5' RACE reads with MiXCR, giving one entry per CDR3 protein. The sample gives 100,000 to 120,000 distinct CDR3 sequences, over 10% of which show up once; 2.5% to 4% is in the top ten. Sample: whole blood. Every receptor here comes from an adult who was a healthcare worker with PCR-confirmed SARS-CoV-2 infection or an uninfected control (not recorded which).

This clonotype was counted only a few times. This rearrangement joins TRBV6-6 to TRBJ2-7, with a possible D match to TRBD2 (5 bases). Germline V gene data show CDR1 as MNHNY and CDR2 as SVGAGI (reference sequence). The V and J ends lost 5 bases and 5 bases respectively, with 19 bases between them. CDR3 length: 15 amino acids. In DNA, the CDR3 is TGTGCCAGCAGTCCGTATCGGGCAGGAGGCCACGAGCAGTACTTC. Its protein product is CASSPYRAGGHEQYF.

This clonotype appeared a few times. The chain employs TRBV28 and TRBJ2-1, with D unresolved. There are 11 residues in the CDR3. V shed 8 bases and J shed 10 bases, with 12 bases lying between them. Germline V CDR1 and CDR2: MDHEN, SYDVKM. DNA for the CDR3: TGTGCCAGCGTAACCGTGGGCGAGCAGTTCTTC. Residues: CASVTVGEQFF. Supplemented by reference TRBV28 and TRBJ2-1, the full variable domain reads DVKVTQSSRYLVKRTGEKVFLECVQDMDHENMFWYRQDPGLGLRLIYFSYDVKMKEKGDIPEGYSVSREKKERFSLILESASTNQTSMYLCASVTVGEQFFGPGTRLTVL.

A few counts support this clonotype. V gene TRBV5-5 combines with J gene TRBJ1-2; no reliable D call. Germline V CDR1 and CDR2: SGHKS, YYEKEE (reference sequence). Trimming cost V 0 bases and J 5 bases, with 8 bases left between them. The CDR3 is made up of 13 amino acids. CDR3 nucleotides: TGTGCCAGCAGCTTGGACATCCCTTATGGCTACACCTTC. Translated, it gives CASSLDIPYGYTF.

This clonotype was detected only a few times. The chain is built from TRBV24-1 and TRBJ2-2; D is possibly TRBD1 or TRBD2 (5 bases each). Germline loops: CDR1 KGHDR, CDR2 SFDVKD. The length of the CDR3 is 15 residues. Deletions cut 4 bases from V and 4 bases from J, with 12 bases between. CDR3 sequence: CATSDLRGATGELFF. The CDR3 nucleotides read TGTGCCACCAGTGACCTCCGAGGGGCCACCGGGGAGCTGTTTTTT.

CDR3 sequence: CASSYASGISGANVLTF. The CDR3 region has the DNA TGTGCCAGCAGTTACGCTAGCGGGATCTCTGGGGCCAACGTCCTGACTTTC. The chain carries TRBV6-5 and TRBJ2-6; 9 bases are shared with TRBD2. V was pared by 2 bases and J by 0 bases, with 2 bases of the junction left unmatched. Germline V lookup: CDR1 MNHEY, CDR2 SVGAGI. This CDR3 spans 17 amino acids.

The sample holds a few counts of this clonotype. V is TRBV11-2 and J is TRBJ2-3; 7 bases are shared with TRBD1. CDR1 and CDR2 from the germline V gene are SGHAT and FQNNGV. J gave up 4 bases and V 5 bases, and 6 bases lay outside the gene matches. CDR3 length: 14 amino acids. The CDR3 region has the DNA TGTGCCAGCAGCCTGGACAGGCGGGCAGATACGCAGTATTTT. This encodes CASSLDRRADTQYF.

This clonotype appeared many times. The chain recombines TRBV7-6 with TRBJ2-2; 11 bases line up with TRBD1. V was clipped by 5 bases and J by 6 bases; unmatched bases: 8. The CDR3 has 16 amino acids. The germline CDR1 and CDR2 sequences are SGHVS and FNYEAQ. CDR3 DNA sequence: TGTGCCAGCAGCCCTCCCGGACAGGGGGCTGCCGGGGAGCTGTTTTTT. It translates to CASSPPGQGAAGELFF.

This clonotype was detected only a few times. This chain links TRBV12-3 or TRBV12-4 with TRBJ1-6; TRBD1 aligns across 9 bases. V was clipped by 3 bases and J by 9 bases; unmatched bases: 3. This CDR3 has 14 residues. Written as DNA, the CDR3 is TGTGCCAGCAGTTTGACAGGGGGAGGTTCACCCCTCCACTTT. Encoded protein: CASSLTGGGSPLHF.

In its sample, this clonotype was seen many times. The V and J genes are TRBV24-1 and TRBJ2-3; 12 bases fit TRBD2. This CDR3 has 17 amino acids. Germline assignment: CDR1 KGHDR and CDR2 SFDVKD. V shed 4 bases and J 1 base; nucleotides not matched to a gene: 5. The DNA for the CDR3 is TGTGCCACCAGTGACTCGACTAGCGGGGGCCGCACAGATACGCAGTATTTT. Protein: CATSDSTSGGRTDTQYF.

In its sample, this clonotype was seen many times. The chain combines TRBV2 with TRBJ2-7; D perhaps matches TRBD1 (7 bases). Germline V gives CDR1 SNHLY, CDR2 FYNNEI. This CDR3 is built from 15 residues. V gave up 7 bases and J gave up 0 bases, with 16 bases separating them. CDR3 nucleotides: TGTGCCAGCACCCGCGGGACAGCCAACTCCTACGAGCAGTACTTC. Translation gives CASTRGTANSYEQYF.

CDR3 protein: CASSHNRPYEQYF. The CDR3 DNA reads as TGTGCCAGCAGCCACAACAGACCCTACGAGCAGTACTTC. The V gene is TRBV3-1, the J gene TRBJ2-7; the D is unclear. Germline lookup yields CDR1 LGHDT and CDR2 YNNKEL (reference sequence). The CDR3 loop spans 13 amino acids. V lost 3 bases to trimming and J lost 2 bases, with 8 bases between them.

The chain joins TRBV6-1 to TRBJ1-4; D remains unclear. Germline V gene data show CDR1 as MNHNS and CDR2 as SASEGT. The V end lost 1 base, the J end lost 8 bases, and 11 bases lay between the germline ends. The CDR3 is 14 amino acids. CDR3 DNA sequence: TGTGCCAGCAGTGAAGACATACGTTCGGAAAAACTGTTTTTT. It translates to CASSEDIRSEKLFF.

This clonotype was counted at least ten times. The chain joins TRBV7-9 to TRBJ2-3; TRBD2 agrees at 10 bases. The CDR3 consists of 16 residues. The germline V gene has CDR1 SEHNR and CDR2 FQNEAQ (reference sequence). V shed 6 bases, J shed 4 bases, and the junction held 10 bases outside the gene matches. The CDR3 nucleotides are TGTGCCAGCAGGCCACAACTAGCGGGAAGTGCAGATACGCAGTATTTT. Protein sequence: CASRPQLAGSADTQYF.

The chain has TRBV18 and TRBJ1-2, with D unclear. The germline V gene encodes CDR1 KGHSH and CDR2 LQKENI. The V gene lost 6 bases and the J gene lost 2 bases, with 7 bases spanning the gap. This CDR3 spans 12 amino acids. The CDR3 DNA is TGTGCCAGCTCGCTGGAAAACTATGGCTACACCTTC. The encoded protein is CASSLENYGYTF.

Many counts were recorded for this clonotype. The gene calls are TRBV9 and TRBJ1-1, with a possible D match to TRBD1 (5 bases). This CDR3 contains 16 residues. Trimming shortened V by 0 bases and J by 0 bases, and 12 bases separated the two germline ends. Germline assignment: CDR1 SGDLS and CDR2 YYNGEE. The CDR3 spells CASSVGGGALNTEAFF. DNA of the CDR3: TGTGCCAGCAGCGTAGGGGGAGGGGCCCTGAACACTGAAGCTTTCTTT.

This clonotype was recorded at least ten times. This chain uses TRBV6-6 with TRBJ1-2, with 10 bases fitting TRBD1. J gave up 5 bases and V 8 bases, and 14 bases lay outside the gene matches. Germline loops: CDR1 MNHNY, CDR2 SVGAGI (reference sequence). This CDR3 is built from 16 residues. Written as DNA, the CDR3 is TGTGCCAGCCCTCCTAACCCGGGACAGGGGTGGTATGGCTACACCTTC. It specifies CASPPNPGQGWYGYTF.

The sample holds a few counts of this clonotype. In DNA form, the CDR3 reads TGCAGTGCTAGAATTGTGGCTAGCGACCAAGAGACCCAGTACTTC. Encoded protein: CSARIVASDQETQYF. V gene TRBV20-1 combines with J gene TRBJ2-5; tentatively, D is TRBD2 (6 bases). The V end was cut by 2 bases, the J end by 0 bases, with 13 bases between. Germline V gives CDR1 DFQATT, CDR2 SNEGSKA (reference sequence). CDR3 length: 15 amino acids.